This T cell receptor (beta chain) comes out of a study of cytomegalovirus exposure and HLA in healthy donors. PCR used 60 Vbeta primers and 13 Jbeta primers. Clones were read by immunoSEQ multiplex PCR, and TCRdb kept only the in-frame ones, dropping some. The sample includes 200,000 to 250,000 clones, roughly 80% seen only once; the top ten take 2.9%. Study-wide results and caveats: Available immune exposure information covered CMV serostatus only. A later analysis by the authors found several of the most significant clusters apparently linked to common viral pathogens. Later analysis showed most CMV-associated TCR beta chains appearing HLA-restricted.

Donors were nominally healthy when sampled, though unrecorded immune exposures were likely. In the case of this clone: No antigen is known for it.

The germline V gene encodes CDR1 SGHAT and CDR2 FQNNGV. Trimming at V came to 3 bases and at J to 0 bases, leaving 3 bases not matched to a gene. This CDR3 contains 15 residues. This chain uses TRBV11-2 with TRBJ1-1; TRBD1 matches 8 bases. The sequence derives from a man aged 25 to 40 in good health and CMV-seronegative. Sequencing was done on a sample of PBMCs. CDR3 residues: CASSFRGQVNTEAFF. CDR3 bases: TGTGCCAGCAGCTTTAGGGGACAGGTGAACACTGAAGCTTTCTTT.